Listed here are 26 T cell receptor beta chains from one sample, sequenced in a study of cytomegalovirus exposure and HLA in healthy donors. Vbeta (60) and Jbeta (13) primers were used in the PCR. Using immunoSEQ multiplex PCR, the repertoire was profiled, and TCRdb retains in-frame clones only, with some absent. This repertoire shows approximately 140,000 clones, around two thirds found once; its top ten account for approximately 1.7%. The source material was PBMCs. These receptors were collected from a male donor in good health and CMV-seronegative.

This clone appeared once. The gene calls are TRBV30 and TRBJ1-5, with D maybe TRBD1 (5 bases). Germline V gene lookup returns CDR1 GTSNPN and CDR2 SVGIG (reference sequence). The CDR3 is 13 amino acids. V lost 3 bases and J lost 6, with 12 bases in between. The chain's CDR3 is CAWSDTGGQPQHF. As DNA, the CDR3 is TGTGCCTGGAGCGACACGGGGGGTCAGCCCCAGCATTTT.

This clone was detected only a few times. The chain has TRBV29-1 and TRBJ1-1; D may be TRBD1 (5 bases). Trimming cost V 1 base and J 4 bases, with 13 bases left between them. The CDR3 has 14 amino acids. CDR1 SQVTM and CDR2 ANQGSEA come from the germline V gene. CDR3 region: CSVEGWGGITEAFF. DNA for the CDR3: TGCAGCGTTGAAGGTTGGGGGGGGATCACTGAAGCTTTCTTT.

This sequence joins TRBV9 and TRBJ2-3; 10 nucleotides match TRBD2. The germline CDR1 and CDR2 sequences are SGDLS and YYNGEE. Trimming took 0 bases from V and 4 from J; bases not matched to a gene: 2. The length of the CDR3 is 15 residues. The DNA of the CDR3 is TGTGCCAGCAGCGTAGAGCGGGGGGGCTCAGATACGCAGTATTTT. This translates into CASSVERGGSDTQYF.

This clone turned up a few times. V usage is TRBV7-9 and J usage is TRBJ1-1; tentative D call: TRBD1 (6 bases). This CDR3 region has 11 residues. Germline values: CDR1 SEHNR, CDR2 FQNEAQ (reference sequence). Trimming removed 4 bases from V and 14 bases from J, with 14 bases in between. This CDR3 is CASSSGEWGFF. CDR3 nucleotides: TGTGCCAGCAGCTCAGGGGAATGGGGGTTCTTT.

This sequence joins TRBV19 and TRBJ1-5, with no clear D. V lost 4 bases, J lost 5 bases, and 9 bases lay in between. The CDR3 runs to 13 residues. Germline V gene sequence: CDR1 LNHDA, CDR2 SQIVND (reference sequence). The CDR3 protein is CASSTGAYQPQHF. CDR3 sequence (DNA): TGTGCCAGTAGTACGGGAGCTTATCAGCCCCAGCATTTT.

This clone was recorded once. CDR3 loop: CASSLSTSGGGELFF. As DNA, the CDR3 is TGTGCCAGCAGCTTGTCAACTAGCGGGGGCGGGGAGCTGTTTTTT. The rearrangement links TRBV5-8 to TRBJ2-2; 11 nucleotides align to TRBD2. CDR3 length: 15 amino acids. Germline CDR1 and CDR2: SGHTS and YDEGEE. The J segment lost 7 bases and the V segment lost 1 base, leaving 3 bases of the junction unmatched.

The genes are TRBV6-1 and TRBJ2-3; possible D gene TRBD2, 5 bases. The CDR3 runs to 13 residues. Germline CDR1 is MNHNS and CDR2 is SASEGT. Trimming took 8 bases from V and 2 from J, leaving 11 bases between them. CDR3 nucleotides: TGTGCCAGCGAGGGATTATCCACAGATACGCAGTATTTT. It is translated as CASEGLSTDTQYF.

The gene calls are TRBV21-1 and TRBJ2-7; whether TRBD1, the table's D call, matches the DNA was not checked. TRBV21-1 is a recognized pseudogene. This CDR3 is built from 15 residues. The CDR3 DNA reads TGTGCCAGCAGCAAAGGCATGGACAGGACCTACGAGCAGTACTTC. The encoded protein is CASSKGMDRTYEQYF.

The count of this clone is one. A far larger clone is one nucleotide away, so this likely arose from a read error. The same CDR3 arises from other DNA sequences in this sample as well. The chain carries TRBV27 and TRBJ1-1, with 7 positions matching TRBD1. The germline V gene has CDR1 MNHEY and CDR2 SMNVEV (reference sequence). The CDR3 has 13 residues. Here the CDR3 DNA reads TGTGCCAGCGGTACAGGGGAGACCACTGAAGCCTTCTTT. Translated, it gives CASGTGETTEAFF.

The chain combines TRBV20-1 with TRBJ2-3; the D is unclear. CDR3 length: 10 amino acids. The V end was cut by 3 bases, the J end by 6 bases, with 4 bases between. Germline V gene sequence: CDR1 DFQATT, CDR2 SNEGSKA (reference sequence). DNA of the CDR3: TGCAGTGCTAGCGGGGATACGCAGTATTTT. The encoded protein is CSASGDTQYF.

CDR3 residues: CASGSSASGGPPSYNEQFF. CDR3 coding DNA: TGTGCTAGTGGTTCGAGCGCTAGCGGGGGGCCTCCTTCCTACAATGAGCAGTTCTTC. The chain employs TRBV12-5 and TRBJ2-1; 11 positions agree with TRBD2. After removal of 4 bases from V and 1 base from J, the junction contained 12 bases not matched to a gene. Germline values: CDR1 LGHNT, CDR2 FRNRAP. CDR3 length equals 19 residues.

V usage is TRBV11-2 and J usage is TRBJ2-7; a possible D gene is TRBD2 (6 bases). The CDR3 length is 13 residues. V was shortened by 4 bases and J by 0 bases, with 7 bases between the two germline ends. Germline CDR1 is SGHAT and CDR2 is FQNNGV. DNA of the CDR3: TGTGCCAGCAGCTCGGGACTCTCCTACGAGCAGTACTTC. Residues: CASSSGLSYEQYF.

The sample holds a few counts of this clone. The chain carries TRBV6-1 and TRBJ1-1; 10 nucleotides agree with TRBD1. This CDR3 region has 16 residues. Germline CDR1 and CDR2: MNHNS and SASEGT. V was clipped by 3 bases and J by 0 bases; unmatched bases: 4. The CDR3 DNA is TGTGCCAGCAGTGACGTGGGACAGGGGATGAACACTGAAGCTTTCTTT. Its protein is CASSDVGQGMNTEAFF.

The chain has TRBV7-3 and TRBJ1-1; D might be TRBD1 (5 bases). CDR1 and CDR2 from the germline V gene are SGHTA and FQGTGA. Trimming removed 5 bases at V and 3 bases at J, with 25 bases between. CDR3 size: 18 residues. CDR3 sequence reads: CASSPGPLPGGVYTEAFF. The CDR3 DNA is TGTGCCAGCAGCCCTGGCCCCCTCCCGGGGGGAGTATACACTGAAGCTTTCTTT.

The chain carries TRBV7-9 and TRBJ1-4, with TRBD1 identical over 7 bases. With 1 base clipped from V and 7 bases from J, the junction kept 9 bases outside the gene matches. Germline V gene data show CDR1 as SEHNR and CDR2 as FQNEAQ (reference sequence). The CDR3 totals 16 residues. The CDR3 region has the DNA TGTGCCAGCAGCTTAGGCGGAGGGGGCGCGTTTGAAAAACTGTTTTTT. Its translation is CASSLGGGGAFEKLFF.

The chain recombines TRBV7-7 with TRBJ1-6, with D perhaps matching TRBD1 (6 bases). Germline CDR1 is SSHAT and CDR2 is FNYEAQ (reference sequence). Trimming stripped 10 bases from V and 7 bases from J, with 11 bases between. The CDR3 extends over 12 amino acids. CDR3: CAKQGRNSPLHF. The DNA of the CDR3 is TGTGCCAAACAGGGTAGGAATTCACCCCTCCACTTT. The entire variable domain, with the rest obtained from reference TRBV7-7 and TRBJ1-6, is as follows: GAGVSQSPRYKVTKRGQDVTLRCDPISSHATLYWYQQALGQGPEFLTYFNYEAQPDKSGLPSDRFSAERPEGSISTLTIQRTEQRDSAMYRCAKQGRNSPLHFGNGTRLTVT.

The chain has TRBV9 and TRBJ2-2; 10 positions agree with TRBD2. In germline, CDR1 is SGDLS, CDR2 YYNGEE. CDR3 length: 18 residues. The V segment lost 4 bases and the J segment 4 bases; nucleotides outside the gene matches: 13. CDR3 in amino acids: CASSPTRSGGAVTGELFF. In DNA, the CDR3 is TGTGCCAGCAGCCCCACTCGGAGCGGGGGGGCCGTCACCGGGGAGCTGTTTTTT.

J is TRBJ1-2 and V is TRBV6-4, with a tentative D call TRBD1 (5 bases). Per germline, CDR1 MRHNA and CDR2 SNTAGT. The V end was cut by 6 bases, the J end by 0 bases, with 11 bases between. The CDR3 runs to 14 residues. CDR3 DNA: TGTGCCAGCAGAGGGCAGGGAACTAACTATGGCTACACCTTC. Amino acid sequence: CASRGQGTNYGYTF.

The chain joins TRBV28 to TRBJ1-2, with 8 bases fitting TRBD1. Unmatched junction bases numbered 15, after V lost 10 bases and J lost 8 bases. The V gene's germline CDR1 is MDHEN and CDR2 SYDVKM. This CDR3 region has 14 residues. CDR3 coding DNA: TGTGCCATTTTAGTCGGGGCGCAGGGGGCGGGCTACACCTTC. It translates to CAILVGAQGAGYTF.

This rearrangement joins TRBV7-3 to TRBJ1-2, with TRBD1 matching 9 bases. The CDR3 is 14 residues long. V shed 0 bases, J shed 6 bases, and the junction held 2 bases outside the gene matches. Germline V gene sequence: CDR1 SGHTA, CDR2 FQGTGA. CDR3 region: CASSLTGQGNGYTF. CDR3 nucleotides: TGTGCCAGCAGCTTAACGGGACAGGGAAATGGCTACACCTTC.

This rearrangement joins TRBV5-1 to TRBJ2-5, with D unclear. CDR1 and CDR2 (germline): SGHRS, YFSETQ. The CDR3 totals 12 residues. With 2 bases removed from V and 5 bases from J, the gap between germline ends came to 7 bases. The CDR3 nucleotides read TGCGCCAGCAGCTTTAACGGGGAGACCCAGTACTTC. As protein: CASSFNGETQYF.

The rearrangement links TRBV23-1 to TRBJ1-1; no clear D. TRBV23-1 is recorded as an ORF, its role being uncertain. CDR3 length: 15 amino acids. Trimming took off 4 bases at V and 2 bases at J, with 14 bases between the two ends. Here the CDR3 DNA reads TGCGCCAGCAGTCCCCCAACACCTTTAAACACTGAAGCTTTCTTT. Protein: CASSPPTPLNTEAFF.

DNA of the CDR3: TGCGCCAGCAGCCAAGGGGTGGTAGGGGGCTACAATGAGCAGTTCTTC. Translation gives CASSQGVVGGYNEQFF. The chain joins TRBV4-3 to TRBJ2-1; D may be TRBD1 (6 bases). Trimming took 1 base from V and 3 from J, leaving 13 bases between them. Germline CDR1 reads LGHNA; CDR2 reads YSLEER. The CDR3 is made up of 16 amino acids.

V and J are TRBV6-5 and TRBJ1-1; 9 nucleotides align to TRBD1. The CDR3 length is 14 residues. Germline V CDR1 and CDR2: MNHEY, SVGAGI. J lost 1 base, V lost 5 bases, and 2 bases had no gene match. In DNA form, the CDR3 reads TGTGCCAGCAGTCGGGACAGGGAGAACACTGAAGCTTTCTTT. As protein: CASSRDRENTEAFF.

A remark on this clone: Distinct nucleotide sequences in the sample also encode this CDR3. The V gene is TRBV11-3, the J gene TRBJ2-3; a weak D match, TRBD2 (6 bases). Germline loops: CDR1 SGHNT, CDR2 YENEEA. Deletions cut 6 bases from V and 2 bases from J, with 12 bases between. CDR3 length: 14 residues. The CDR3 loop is CASSPRGTTDTQYF. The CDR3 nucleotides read TGTGCCAGCAGTCCCCGGGGGACCACAGATACGCAGTATTTT. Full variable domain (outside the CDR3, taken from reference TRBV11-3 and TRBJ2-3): EAGVVQSPRYKIIEKKQPVAFWCNPISGHNTLYWYLQNLGQGPELLIRYENEEAVDDSQLPKDRFSAERLKGVDSTLKIQPAELGDSAVYLCASSPRGTTDTQYFGPGTRLTVL.

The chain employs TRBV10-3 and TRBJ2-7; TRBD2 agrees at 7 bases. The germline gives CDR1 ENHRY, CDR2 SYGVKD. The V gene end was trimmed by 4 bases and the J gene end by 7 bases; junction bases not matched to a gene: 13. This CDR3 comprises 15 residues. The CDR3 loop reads CAISVASGTLREQYF. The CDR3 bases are TGTGCCATCAGTGTGGCTAGCGGTACTTTAAGGGAGCAGTACTTC.